The T cell receptor (beta chain) under discussion was sequenced for a study of CD8+ T cells in alopecia areata. Across the whole study: Disease severity was quantified as SALT score of affected scalp area.

Treatment reported: oral pan-JAK inhibitor, 5-10 mg twice daily. Peripheral blood, together with lesional scalp punch biopsies, was collected from alopecia areata patients. Germline V CDR1 and CDR2: SGHRS, YFSETQ. V lost 1 base, J lost 5 bases, and 9 bases lay in between. The CDR3 extends over 13 amino acids. Reverse transcription of extracted RNA yielded cDNA, which provided the sequencing template. TCRdb's copy holds only in-frame clones and misses some; the assay was immunoSEQ multiplex PCR. The sample includes a few hundred thousand clones, around three fifths of them seen just once. The chain uses TRBV5-1 and TRBJ2-5; perhaps TRBD2 as D (6 bases). This TCR was sampled from a human donor with alopecia areata. Sequencing was performed on CD4+ T cells sorted from blood, taken at roughly week 53, from a patient treated with tofacitinib. CDR3 in amino acids: CASSLPGVETQYF. As DNA, the CDR3 is TGCGCCAGCAGCTTGCCGGGGGTGGAGACCCAGTACTTC. The entire variable domain, with the rest obtained from reference TRBV5-1 and TRBJ2-5, is as follows: KAGVTQTPRYLIKTRGQQVTLSCSPISGHRSVSWYQQTPGQGLQFLFEYFSETQRNKGNFPGRFSGRQFSNSRSEMNVSTLELGDSALYLCASSLPGVETQYFGPGTRLLVL.